This T cell receptor beta chain was profiled in a study of post-analysis software for immune sequencing data. Germline CDR1 DFQATT, CDR2 SNEGSKA (reference sequence). The V end was cut by 6 bases, the J end by 1 base, with 16 bases between. The CDR3 length is 15 residues. Concerning this clonotype: Its antigen is unidentified.

Each TCR beta cDNA library carried unique molecular identifiers. One entry per CDR3 protein, called by TCRdb with MiXCR from the PCR reads. The repertoire consists of 350,000 to 450,000 distinct CDR3 sequences, with 30% to 45% occurring once and the leading ten covering around 15%. Study observations and caveats: The five TRBV segments detected at higher frequency in patients than in controls included TRBV5-6, TRBV5-1 and TRBV20-1. Normalized Chao1 diversity was significantly reduced in patients versus controls.

Sequencing input: blood. The receptor comes from a girl aged 5-17 years with multiple sclerosis. The chain employs TRBV20-1 and TRBJ2-1; D call uncertain. CDR3 sequence reads: CSAVSVSGSYNEQFF. The CDR3 DNA is TGCAGTGCCGTGTCAGTGTCCGGTTCCTACAATGAGCAGTTCTTC.